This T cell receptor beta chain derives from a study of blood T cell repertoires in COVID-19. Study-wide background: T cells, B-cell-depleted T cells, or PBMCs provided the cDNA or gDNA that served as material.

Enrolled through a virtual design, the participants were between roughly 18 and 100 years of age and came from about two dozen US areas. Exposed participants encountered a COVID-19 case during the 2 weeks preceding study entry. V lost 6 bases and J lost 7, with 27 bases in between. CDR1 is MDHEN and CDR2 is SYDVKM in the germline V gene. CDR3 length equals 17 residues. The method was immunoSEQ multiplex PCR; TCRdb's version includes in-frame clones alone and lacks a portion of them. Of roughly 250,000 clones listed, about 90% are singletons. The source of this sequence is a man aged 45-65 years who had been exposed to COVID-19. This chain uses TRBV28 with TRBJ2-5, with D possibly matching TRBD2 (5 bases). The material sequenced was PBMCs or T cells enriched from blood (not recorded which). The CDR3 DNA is TGTGCCAGCAGCCCTACCCTTGCCGGAGCGGTAAAGGGGACCCAGTACTTC. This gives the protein CASSPTLAGAVKGTQYF.